This TCR beta chain was sequenced for a study of T cell responses to AZD1222 COVID-19 vaccine. Study details: Researchers grouped second doses given at about 4 or about 12 weeks into one pool. Study findings and constraints: No repertoire was sampled before or during the peak T cell response, only after it. Most donors were white British, females outnumbered males, and clonal diversity was possibly underestimated. Only a handful of people who got AZD1222 tested seropositive at baseline.

The data were produced by immunoSEQ multiplex PCR, yet TCRdb's version contains in-frame clones alone and is incomplete. The table includes approximately 190,000 clones, about 92% detected once. Concerning this clone itself: The antigen remains unidentified.

V lost 3 bases and J lost 4; bases outside the gene matches: 6. CDR1 and CDR2 from the germline V gene are SGDLS and YYNGEE. The CDR3 spans 15 residues. The chain is built from TRBV9 and TRBJ1-1; 10 bases agree with TRBD1. The sequence came from an adult in good health. This specimen was peripheral blood, taken on day 0 of AZD1222 vaccination. Here the CDR3 reads CASSGSGTGVTEAFF. CDR3 nucleotides: TGTGCCAGCAGCGGCTCCGGGACAGGGGTCACTGAAGCTTTCTTT.